This T cell receptor (beta chain) was identified in a study of T cell repertoires in cytomegalovirus infection. Findings and limits, study-wide: In two of eight donors, the top clonotype was HLA-C-restricted CMV-specific.

TCRdb redid the calling of the reads with MiXCR, one entry per CDR3 protein. The sample lists 150,000 to 200,000 distinct CDR3 sequences; about 18% were seen once. The CDR3 sequence is 14 residues long. Trimming removed 3 bases from V and 3 bases from J, with 10 bases in between. As concerns this clonotype: Its matching antigen is unknown.

V and J are TRBV12-3 or TRBV12-4 and TRBJ2-3; D is undetermined. The sample was CD8+ T cells from PBMCs. This clonotype originated in a human donor in good health (CMV status not recorded). Some clones in this sample may be carry-over from other donors' samples. The CDR3 coding sequence is TGTGCCAGCAGTTTCACTGCTGCAACAGATACGCAGTATTTT. Protein: CASSFTAATDTQYF.